Each of the 10 T cell receptor beta chains below was sequenced from the same sample in a study of cytomegalovirus exposure and HLA in healthy donors (dated by TCRdb to 2017 to 2019). Libraries were constructed by the immunoSEQ multiplex PCR assay. A mixture of 60 forward primers for TCR Vbeta segments and 13 reverse primers for TCR Jbeta segments was used in the multiplex PCR. The source is immuneACCESS, and TCRdb retained only in-frame sequences with V and J called. Part of the clones is not carried over; for the studies checked, unresolved V genes explain less than half of this, and the remainder is unexplained. In all, the sample holds around 140,000 clones, and roughly 77% of those were seen once. The ten largest clones take up about 3% of the sample. The sequenced sample consisted of PBMCs. The source of these receptors is a man aged 40-49 years in good health and CMV-seronegative.

This clone has more than one count but fewer than ten. This sequence joins TRBV5-4 and TRBJ1-1; D not resolved. Germline CDR1 SGHNT, CDR2 YYREEE (reference sequence). V was trimmed by 4 bases and J by 3 bases, leaving 13 bases between them. The CDR3 is made up of 14 amino acids. The CDR3 loop reads CASSRGRQDTEAFF. CDR3 DNA sequence: TGTGCCAGCAGCCGTGGTCGCCAGGACACTGAAGCTTTCTTT.

The chain joins TRBV29-1 to TRBJ2-1; D remains unclear. The germline V gene encodes CDR1 SQVTM and CDR2 ANQGSEA. The ends were cut back, 4 bases at V and 0 bases at J, with 7 bases in the middle. The CDR3 extends over 13 amino acids. The CDR3 sequence is CSVVKSSYNEQFF. DNA for the CDR3: TGCAGCGTTGTCAAGAGCTCCTACAATGAGCAGTTCTTC.

The rearrangement links TRBV5-1 to TRBJ2-5; 7 positions match TRBD2. The DNA matches TRBJ2-7 better at its end, which makes the J call doubtful. Germline loops: CDR1 SGHRS, CDR2 YFSETQ. The CDR3 is 16 amino acids. This CDR3 reads CASSYQSGGRSYEQYF. For the CDR3, the DNA is TGCGCCAGCAGCTATCAGTCGGGGGGTCGGTCCTACGAGCAGTACTTC.

V gene TRBV10-2 combines with J gene TRBJ2-1, with D perhaps matching TRBD2 (6 bases). The CDR3 totals 18 residues. Trimming removed 3 bases from V and 4 bases from J, with 22 bases in between. Per the germline V gene, CDR1 is WSHSY and CDR2 is SAAADI. The CDR3 loop is CASSERDLEVLGYNEQFF. DNA of the CDR3: TGCGCCAGCAGTGAAAGGGACTTAGAGGTTCTGGGTTACAATGAGCAGTTCTTC.

The CDR3 region has the DNA TGTGCCAGCAGACCCACCGGGACTAAAGAGACCCAGTACTTC. It translates to CASRPTGTKETQYF. The V gene is TRBV28, the J gene TRBJ2-5; TRBD2 matches at 7 bases. This CDR3 region has 14 residues. Unmatched junction bases numbered 7, after V lost 6 bases and J lost 3 bases. Germline V lookup: CDR1 MDHEN, CDR2 SYDVKM.

The V gene is TRBV15, the J gene TRBJ1-2, with D uncertain. The length of the CDR3 is 15 residues. The V gene lost 0 bases and the J gene lost 8 bases, with 16 bases spanning the gap. Germline assignment: CDR1 LNHNV and CDR2 YYDKDF (reference sequence). The CDR3 sequence is CATSRDLSSLGGYTF. The CDR3 DNA is TGTGCCACCAGCAGAGATCTGAGCTCTCTCGGGGGCTACACCTTC. Drawing the rest from reference TRBV15 and TRBJ1-2, the complete variable domain is DAMVIQNPRYQVTQFGKPVTLSCSQTLNHNVMYWYQQKSSQAPKLLFHYYDKDFNNEADTPDNFQSRRPNTSFCFLDIRSPGLGDTAMYLCATSRDLSSLGGYTFGSGTRLTVV.

The V gene is TRBV6-6, the J gene TRBJ1-5, with 7 positions matching TRBD1. The length of the CDR3 is 15 residues. Germline lookup yields CDR1 MNHNY and CDR2 SVGAGI (reference sequence). J gave up 0 bases and V 7 bases, and 6 bases lay outside the gene matches. In DNA, the CDR3 is TGTGCCAGCATGCACAGGGGAGCTAGCAATCAGCCCCAGCATTTT. It translates to CASMHRGASNQPQHF.

This chain joins TRBV5-1 and TRBJ2-1, with D possibly matching TRBD1 (5 bases). V was pared by 0 bases and J by 4 bases, with 8 bases between. There are 14 residues in the CDR3. Germline V gene lookup returns CDR1 SGHRS and CDR2 YFSETQ. The CDR3 reads CASSLGQSYNEQFF. The CDR3 nucleotides read TGCGCCAGCAGCTTGGGACAGTCGTACAATGAGCAGTTCTTC.

The chain couples TRBV6-5 to TRBJ2-7; 11 bases are shared with TRBD2. The CDR3 runs 14 residues. Looked up from germline, CDR1 is MNHEY and CDR2 is SVGAGI. Trimming cost V 6 bases and J 7 bases; bases outside gene matches: 8. DNA for the CDR3: TGTGCCAGCAGCAAACTAGCGGGGGAGATGGAGCAGTACTTC. Residues: CASSKLAGEMEQYF.

The chain is built from TRBV9 and TRBJ2-1; TRBD1 is a possible D gene (5 bases). Germline assignment: CDR1 SGDLS and CDR2 YYNGEE. V was trimmed by 0 bases and J by 4 bases, leaving 8 bases between them. The CDR3 contains 14 residues. The DNA for the CDR3 is TGTGCCAGCAGCGTAGCGGCAGGGTACAATGAGCAGTTCTTC. Its protein product is CASSVAAGYNEQFF.